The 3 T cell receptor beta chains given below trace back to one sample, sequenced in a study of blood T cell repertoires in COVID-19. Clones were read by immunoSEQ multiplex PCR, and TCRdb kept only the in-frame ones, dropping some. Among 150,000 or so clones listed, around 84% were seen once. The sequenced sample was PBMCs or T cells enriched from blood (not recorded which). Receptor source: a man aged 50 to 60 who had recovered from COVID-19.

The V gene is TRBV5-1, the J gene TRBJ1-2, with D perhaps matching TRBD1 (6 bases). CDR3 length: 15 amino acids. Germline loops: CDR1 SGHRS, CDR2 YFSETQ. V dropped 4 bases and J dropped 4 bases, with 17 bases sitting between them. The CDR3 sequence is CASSGSDSSSYGYTF. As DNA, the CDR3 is TGCGCCAGCAGCGGGTCGGACAGTTCAAGCTATGGCTACACCTTC.

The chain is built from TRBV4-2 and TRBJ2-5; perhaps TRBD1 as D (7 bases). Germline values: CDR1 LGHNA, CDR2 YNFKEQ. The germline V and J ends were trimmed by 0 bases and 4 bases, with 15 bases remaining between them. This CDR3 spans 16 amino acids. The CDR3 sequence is CASSQDLQGRSETQYF. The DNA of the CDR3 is TGTGCCAGCAGCCAAGATCTACAGGGGAGGTCAGAGACCCAGTACTTC.

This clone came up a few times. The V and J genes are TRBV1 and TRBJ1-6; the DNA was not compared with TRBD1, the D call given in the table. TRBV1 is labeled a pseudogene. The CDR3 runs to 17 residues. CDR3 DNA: TGCACCAGCAGCCAAGATACGGGACAGGGCTCTAATTCACCCCTCCACTTT. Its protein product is CTSSQDTGQGSNSPLHF.